This TCR beta chain was identified during a study of human T cells and chemical hapten exposure. Turning to the study itself: Enrolled patients were predominantly female and had alopecia areata, totalis or universalis.

Time point indicated: patch test 1, 2 weeks after DPC sensitization. Treatment reported: therapeutic diphenylcyclopropenone sensitization with weekly scalp DPC. A note on this clonotype: Its antigen is as yet unknown.

TCRdb reprocessed the RACE reads via MiXCR and lists one record per CDR3 protein. The data show roughly 180,000 distinct CDR3 sequences, with about a fifth seen just once and about 6.7% held by the top ten. Study findings and constraints: TCRs above 1 in 1000 frequency did not change with DPC sensitization.

Looked up from germline, CDR1 is SGHDN and CDR2 is FVKESK. V was shortened by 4 bases and J by 4 bases, with 10 bases between the two germline ends. The CDR3 length is 13 residues. Sequencing used whole blood, obtained in connection with sensitization to the hapten diphenylcyclopropenone (DPC). The chain combines TRBV14 with TRBJ2-5; D remains unclear. The receptor was isolated from a woman between 50 and 59 years old with alopecia areata. Some clones in this sample may be carry-over from other donors' samples. CDR3 sequence: CASSLAGRETQYF. The DNA for the CDR3 is TGTGCCAGCAGCCTCGCCGGTAGAGAGACCCAGTACTTC.